Listed here are 6 T cell receptor beta chains from one sample, sequenced in a study of T-cell reconstitution after alpha-beta-depleted transplantation in children. Unique molecular identifiers were incorporated into the prepared TCRbeta library. From the PCR reads, TCRdb called clonotypes with MiXCR, one entry per CDR3 protein. The data show about 78,000 distinct CDR3 sequences, 11% to 15% seen once. Sequenced material: PBMCs, mostly from graft donor cells, taken 180 days after TCRalphabeta/CD19-depleted stem cell transplant. The source is a male patient aged 2-9 years who had a stem cell transplant for acute lymphoblastic leukemia, so the T cells may come from the graft donor.

The V call is TRBV7-8, the J call TRBJ2-4; unclear D gene. V lost 3 bases and J 0 bases, leaving 12 bases between the germline ends. The CDR3 has 16 residues. In germline, CDR1 is SGHVS, CDR2 FQNEAQ. CDR3 in DNA: TGTGCCAGCAGCTTCTCCGGGTTTCTAGCCAAAAACATTCAGTACTTC. It specifies CASSFSGFLAKNIQYF. Combining the CDR3 with reference TRBV7-8 and TRBJ2-4 gives the whole variable domain GAGVSQSPRYKVAKRGQDVALRCDPISGHVSLFWYQQALGQGPEFLTYFQNEAQLDKSGLPSDRFFAERPEGSVSTLKIQRTQQEDSAVYLCASSFSGFLAKNIQYFGAGTRLSVL.

V usage is TRBV9 and J usage is TRBJ2-1, with TRBD2 identical over 11 bases. The CDR3 totals 16 residues. Germline V gene data show CDR1 as SGDLS and CDR2 as YYNGEE. V trimming: 0 bases; J trimming: 10 bases; junction bases outside the gene matches: 9. The CDR3 loop is CASSVVVSGGAGEQFF. In DNA form, the CDR3 reads TGTGCCAGCAGCGTAGTGGTTAGCGGGGGGGCGGGGGAGCAGTTCTTC.

J is TRBJ2-5 and V is TRBV5-6, with TRBD2 matching 7 bases. The germline V gene encodes CDR1 SGHDT and CDR2 YYEEEE. This CDR3 spans 16 amino acids. V was pared by 4 bases and J by 4 bases, with 13 bases of the junction left unmatched. The CDR3 DNA follows: TGTGCCAGCAGCCGTCTGGGCGGGAGAATCGGAGAGACCCAGTACTTC. Protein product: CASSRLGGRIGETQYF.

This clonotype was seen a few times. The chain couples TRBV9 to TRBJ1-2, with 8 positions matching TRBD1. Germline V gives CDR1 SGDLS, CDR2 YYNGEE. The junction had 4 bases not matched to a gene; V was cut back by 4 bases and J by 2 bases. The CDR3 is 14 amino acids. CDR3 loop: CASSPGQVNYGYTF. The DNA of the CDR3 is TGTGCCAGCAGCCCGGGACAGGTCAACTATGGCTACACCTTC.

This chain's CDR3 is CASSLRFIGYEQYF. In DNA form, the CDR3 reads TGTGCCAGCAGTTTACGGTTTATTGGTTACGAGCAGTACTTC. The V and J genes are TRBV27 and TRBJ2-7; D not certain. V lost 2 bases and J 4 bases, leaving 12 bases between the germline ends. The CDR3 sequence is 14 residues long. Germline-derived CDR1 and CDR2 are MNHEY and SMNVEV (reference sequence).

This chain uses TRBV28 with TRBJ2-7; the match to TRBD2 covers 9 bases. With V trimmed by 4 bases and J by 5 bases, 15 bases remained unmatched. The CDR3 totals 17 residues. CDR1 is MDHEN and CDR2 is SYDVKM in the germline V gene. The CDR3, as DNA: TGTGCCAGCAGTTCCCCCCGGGAAAGAGCGGGGGGCCACGAGCAGTACTTC. It translates to CASSSPRERAGGHEQYF.